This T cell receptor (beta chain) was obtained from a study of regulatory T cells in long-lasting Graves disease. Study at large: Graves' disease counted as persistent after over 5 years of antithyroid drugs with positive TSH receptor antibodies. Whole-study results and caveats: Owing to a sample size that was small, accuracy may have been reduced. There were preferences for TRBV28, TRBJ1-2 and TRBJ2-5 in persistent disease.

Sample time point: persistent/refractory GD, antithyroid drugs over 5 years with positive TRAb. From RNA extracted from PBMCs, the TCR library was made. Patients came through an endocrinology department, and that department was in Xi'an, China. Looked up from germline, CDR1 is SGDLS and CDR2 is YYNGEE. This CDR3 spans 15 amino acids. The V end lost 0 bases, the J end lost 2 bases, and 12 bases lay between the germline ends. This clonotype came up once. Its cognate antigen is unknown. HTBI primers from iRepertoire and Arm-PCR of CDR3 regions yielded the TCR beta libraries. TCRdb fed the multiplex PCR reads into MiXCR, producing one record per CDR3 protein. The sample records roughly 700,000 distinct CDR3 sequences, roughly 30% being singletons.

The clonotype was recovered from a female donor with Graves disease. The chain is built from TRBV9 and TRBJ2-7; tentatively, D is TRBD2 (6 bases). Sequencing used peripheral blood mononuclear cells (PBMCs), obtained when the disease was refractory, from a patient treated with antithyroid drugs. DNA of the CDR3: TGTGCCAGCAGCGTAGGCGATAGCGGAGCCTACGAGCAGTACTTC. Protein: CASSVGDSGAYEQYF.